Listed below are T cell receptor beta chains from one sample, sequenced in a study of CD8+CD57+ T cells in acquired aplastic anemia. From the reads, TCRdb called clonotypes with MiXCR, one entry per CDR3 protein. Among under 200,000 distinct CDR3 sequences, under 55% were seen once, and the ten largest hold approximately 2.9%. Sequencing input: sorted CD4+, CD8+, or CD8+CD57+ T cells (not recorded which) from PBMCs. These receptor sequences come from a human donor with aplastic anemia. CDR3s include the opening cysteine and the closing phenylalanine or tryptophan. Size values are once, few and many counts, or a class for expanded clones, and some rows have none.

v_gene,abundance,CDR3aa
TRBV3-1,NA,CASSQIPNEKLFF
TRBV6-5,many,CASSWGGQTNYGYTF
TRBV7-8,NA,CASSTGDQPQHF
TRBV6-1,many,CASSGLQGAEQYF
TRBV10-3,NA,CASSQWDRDRYEQYF
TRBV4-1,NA,CASSQVTGKNYSSPLHF
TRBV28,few,CASSISGRDTQYF
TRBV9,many,CASSVDPADYGYTF
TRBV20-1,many,CSARVASGVTDTQYF
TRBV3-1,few,CASSGGLAVQETQYF
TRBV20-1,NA,CSAREAGSGELFF
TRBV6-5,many,CASSYSSGFYGYTF
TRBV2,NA,CASSGGTAEDEQYF
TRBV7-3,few,CASSKDTNTEAFF
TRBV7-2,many,CASSLLAGGPSDTQYF
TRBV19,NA,CASTSGRGYNEQFF
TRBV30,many,CAWSDGIAYEQYF
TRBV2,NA,CASSARRTSGSGGLRETQYF
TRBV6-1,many,CASASTYEQYF
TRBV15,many,CATSRAIQVRVEGNSNQPQHF
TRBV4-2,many,CASSPRGLAGGNSYEQYF
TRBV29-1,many,CSVNRGSNTEAFF
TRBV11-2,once,CASSNFGTGYNSPLHF
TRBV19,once,CASSIEVNQPQHF
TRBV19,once,CASSIERGLAGELFF
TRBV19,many,CASPGSYEQYF
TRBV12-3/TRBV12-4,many,CASSLGLAVAYEQYF
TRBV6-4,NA,CASSTGARDTQYF
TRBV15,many,CATSRGDRQGDTQYF
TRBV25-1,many,CASSRVRGLNTEAFF
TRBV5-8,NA,CASSLSWTENYGYTF
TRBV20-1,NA,CSARRGAEETQYF
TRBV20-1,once,CSAQVRGRAGEQFF
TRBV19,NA,CASSIGDRGVYEQYF
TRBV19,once,CASSRRDIQNF
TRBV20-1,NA,CSARVDPGTDTQYF